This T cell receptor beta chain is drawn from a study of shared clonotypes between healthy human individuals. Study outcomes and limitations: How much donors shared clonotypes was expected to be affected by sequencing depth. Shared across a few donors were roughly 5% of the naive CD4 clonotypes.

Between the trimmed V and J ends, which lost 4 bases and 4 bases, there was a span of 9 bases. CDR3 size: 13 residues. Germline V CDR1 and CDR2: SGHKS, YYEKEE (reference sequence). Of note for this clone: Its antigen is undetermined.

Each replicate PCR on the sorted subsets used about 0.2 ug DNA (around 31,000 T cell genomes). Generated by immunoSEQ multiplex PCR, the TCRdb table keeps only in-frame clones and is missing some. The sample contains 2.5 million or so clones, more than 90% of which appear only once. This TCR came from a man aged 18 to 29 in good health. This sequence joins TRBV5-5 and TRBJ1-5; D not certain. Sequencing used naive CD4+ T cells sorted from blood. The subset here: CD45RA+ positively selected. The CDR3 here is CASSVGGNQPQHF. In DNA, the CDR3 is TGTGCCAGCAGCGTCGGAGGAAATCAGCCCCAGCATTTT.